Listed here are 27 T cell receptor beta chains from one sample, sequenced in a study of blood T cell repertoires in COVID-19. Only in-frame clones appear in the TCRdb table, and some are missing; sequencing was by immunoSEQ multiplex PCR. The sample yields 55,000 to 60,000 clones, about 85% seen once. Specimen: peripheral blood. Source of these receptors: a man aged 40-49 years with active COVID-19.

The chain joins TRBV7-9 to TRBJ1-1, with a tentative D call TRBD1 (5 bases). V lost 1 base and J lost 5, with 8 bases in between. The CDR3 is 13 residues long. CDR1 is SEHNR, CDR2 FQNEAQ, per germline (reference sequence). CDR3 in DNA: TGTGCCAGCAGCTTAGACCGGGGGACTGAAGCTTTCTTT. This translates into CASSLDRGTEAFF.

V and J are TRBV12-3 or TRBV12-4 and TRBJ2-1; D is perhaps TRBD2 (6 bases). The V and J ends lost 3 bases and 7 bases respectively, with 10 bases between them. This CDR3 has 13 amino acids. In DNA form, the CDR3 reads TGTGCCAGCAGTTTGGGGGGATGGAATGAGCAGTTCTTC. This gives the protein CASSLGGWNEQFF.

The DNA of the CDR3 is TGCGCCAGCAGCCTGCTTCCCACCTCGGGCACAGATACGCAGTATTTT. Translation: CASSLLPTSGTDTQYF. The rearrangement uses TRBV5-1 and TRBJ2-3; D remains unclear. Germline CDR1 and CDR2: SGHRS and YFSETQ. Trimming removed 4 bases at V and 1 base at J, with 16 bases between. The CDR3 extends over 16 amino acids.

The V call is TRBV6-5, the J call TRBJ2-1, with 7 bases aligning to TRBD2. V was pared by 5 bases and J by 3 bases, with 4 bases of the junction left unmatched. The CDR3 totals 14 residues. The germline CDR1 and CDR2 sequences are MNHEY and SVGAGI. In nucleotides, the CDR3 is TGTGCCAGCAGTCGGCGGGAGAGCTACAATGAGCAGTTCTTC. This encodes CASSRRESYNEQFF.

CDR3: CASSVGVAGVRETQYF. As DNA, the CDR3 is TGTGCCAGCAGCGTAGGGGTAGCGGGGGTAAGAGAGACCCAGTACTTC. V usage is TRBV9 and J usage is TRBJ2-5; 9 bases match TRBD2. This CDR3 has 16 amino acids. With 0 bases clipped from V and 4 bases from J, the junction kept 7 bases outside the gene matches. Germline CDR1 SGDLS, CDR2 YYNGEE.

This chain joins TRBV5-6 and TRBJ2-7, with TRBD2 as a possible D gene (6 bases). Trimming cost V 4 bases and J 1 base, with 15 bases left between them. The CDR3 runs 15 residues. Per the germline V gene, CDR1 is SGHDT and CDR2 is YYEEEE. The CDR3 protein is CASSLGQGGSYEQYF. CDR3 DNA sequence: TGTGCCAGCAGCCTAGGTCAGGGAGGATCCTACGAGCAGTACTTC.

V gene TRBV18 combines with J gene TRBJ2-7; a possible D gene is TRBD2 (6 bases). CDR3 length equals 15 residues. Trimming left V 3 bases short and J 0 bases short, with 12 bases between. The V gene's germline CDR1 is KGHSH and CDR2 LQKENI. The CDR3 reads CASSPGTSRSYEQYF. CDR3 nucleotide sequence: TGTGCCAGCTCACCTGGGACTTCCCGCTCCTACGAGCAGTACTTC.

The rearrangement uses TRBV14 and TRBJ2-3; a possible D gene is TRBD1 (7 bases). The CDR3 contains 16 residues. V was trimmed by 0 bases and J by 2 bases, leaving 12 bases between them. The germline V gene encodes CDR1 SGHDN and CDR2 FVKESK. The CDR3 DNA is TGTGCCAGCAGCCAAGACCAGGGGGGTTTCACAGATACGCAGTATTTT. Translating it yields CASSQDQGGFTDTQYF.

This sequence joins TRBV7-9 and TRBJ2-5; 7 bases match TRBD1. The CDR3 sequence is 14 residues long. CDR1 SEHNR and CDR2 FQNEAQ come from the germline V gene (reference sequence). With 5 bases clipped from V and 3 bases from J, the junction kept 6 bases outside the gene matches. In DNA, the CDR3 is TGTGCCAGCAGCCAATGGACAGGAGAAGAGACCCAGTACTTC. Residues: CASSQWTGEETQYF.

This chain links TRBV7-2 with TRBJ2-1, with D uncertain. Looked up from germline, CDR1 is SGHTA and CDR2 is FQGNSA. The CDR3 runs 15 residues. V shed 0 bases and J shed 7 bases, with 13 bases lying between them. Written as DNA, the CDR3 is TGTGCCAGCAGCTTAGCAGTATCAATCGGGAATGAGCAGTTCTTC. Protein product: CASSLAVSIGNEQFF.

The chain links TRBV7-2 to TRBJ2-2; D not certain. The CDR3 spans 15 residues. Between the trimmed V and J ends, which lost 2 bases and 1 base, there was a span of 8 bases. The germline CDR1 and CDR2 sequences are SGHTA and FQGNSA. The CDR3, as DNA: TGTGCCAGCAGCTTAAACCAGGTGAACACCGGGGAGCTGTTTTTT. It encodes CASSLNQVNTGELFF.

This clone was picked up a small number of times. The V call is TRBV18, the J call TRBJ2-7, with TRBD2 matching over 11 bases. Germline V lookup: CDR1 KGHSH, CDR2 LQKENI. V lost 2 bases and J lost 6; bases outside the gene matches: 6. There are 15 residues in the CDR3. CDR3 amino acids: CASSPTTSGKGEQYF. In DNA form, the CDR3 reads TGTGCCAGCTCACCAACGACTAGCGGGAAGGGCGAGCAGTACTTC.

The chain is built from TRBV24-1 and TRBJ1-2; 10 bases line up with TRBD1. Germline trimming cut 7 bases from V and 7 bases from J; bases unmatched to any gene: 8. The germline V gene has CDR1 KGHDR and CDR2 SFDVKD. CDR3 length: 14 residues. This CDR3 reads CATRGTGDFFGYTF. The CDR3 DNA sequence: TGTGCCACCAGGGGGACAGGGGATTTCTTTGGCTACACCTTC.

The chain is built from TRBV28 and TRBJ2-3; D is possibly TRBD1 (5 bases). Germline V CDR1 and CDR2: MDHEN, SYDVKM. V was pared by 7 bases and J by 7 bases, with 12 bases between. The CDR3 spans 12 residues. CDR3 loop: CASNTQANTQYF. CDR3 DNA: TGTGCCAGCAACACACAGGCAAATACGCAGTATTTT.

The rearrangement links TRBV5-4 to TRBJ2-3; 12 bases fit TRBD2. CDR1 is SGHNT, CDR2 YYREEE, per germline (reference sequence). The CDR3 covers 16 residues. V shed 7 bases, J shed 3 bases, and the junction held 9 bases outside the gene matches. For the CDR3, the DNA is TGTGCCAGCCACCCTAGCGGGAGGGCGGGGACAGATACGCAGTATTTT. Its translation: CASHPSGRAGTDTQYF. The full variable domain, rest sourced from reference TRBV5-4 and TRBJ2-3, is ETGVTQSPTHLIKTRGQQVTLRCSSQSGHNTVSWYQQALGQGPQFIFQYYREEENGRGNFPPRFSGLQFPNYSSELNVNALELDDSALYLCASHPSGRAGTDTQYFGPGTRLTVL.

Details on this clone: At one of its ends the junction is not consistent with the germline gene, which may arise from a read error. The chain joins TRBV7-7 to TRBJ2-2; 7 bases agree with TRBD2. The CDR3 spans 14 residues. Germline V gives CDR1 SSHAT, CDR2 FNYEAQ (reference sequence). The CDR3 is CASSLLAGAGELFF. CDR3 bases: TGTGCTAGCAGCCTCCTCGCGGGGGCCGGGGAGCTGTTTTTT.

The V and J genes are TRBV29-1 and TRBJ1-2; D uncertain. The CDR3 length is 14 residues. CDR1 and CDR2 (germline): SQVTM, ANQGSEA. Trimming took 4 bases from V and 3 from J, leaving 15 bases between them. The CDR3 loop is CSVAEGWRDYGYTF. The CDR3 nucleotides are TGCAGCGTTGCCGAGGGATGGCGTGACTATGGCTACACCTTC.

V usage is TRBV5-1 and J usage is TRBJ2-7; 10 nucleotides align to TRBD2. CDR1 is SGHRS, CDR2 YFSETQ, per germline. This CDR3 is built from 16 residues. The trim removed 0 bases at V and 3 bases at J, leaving 6 bases unmatched. The CDR3 DNA reads as TGCGCCAGCAGCTTGGGACCAGCGGGAGGGGGCTACGAGCAGTACTTC. This sequence encodes CASSLGPAGGGYEQYF.

The CDR3 sequence is CASSQDIRGNSNQPQHF. The CDR3 DNA sequence: TGCGCCAGCAGCCAAGATATTCGGGGAAATAGCAATCAGCCCCAGCATTTT. The chain combines TRBV4-1 with TRBJ1-5; D unclear. CDR3 length equals 17 residues. With 0 bases removed from V and 0 bases from J, the gap between germline ends came to 12 bases. CDR1 and CDR2 from the germline V gene are MGHRA and YSYEKL.

The rearrangement uses TRBV10-1 and TRBJ2-3; TRBD1 is a possible D gene (6 bases). CDR3 length equals 12 residues. Germline V gives CDR1 WNHNN, CDR2 SYGVQD (reference sequence). Trimming pared 4 bases from V and 5 bases from J, leaving 7 bases between. The CDR3 DNA reads as TGCGCCAGCAGTGTAGGGGGAGATACGCAGTATTTT. Residues: CASSVGGDTQYF.

The rearrangement links TRBV2 to TRBJ1-2, with 7 bases identical to TRBD1. The CDR3 totals 14 residues. V lost 7 bases and J lost 0; bases outside the gene matches: 5. The germline V gene encodes CDR1 SNHLY and CDR2 FYNNEI. The CDR3 nucleotides read TGTGCCAGCACTCGACAGGGAGCTAACTATGGCTACACCTTC. This translates into CASTRQGANYGYTF.

This clone has a single count. V and J are TRBV4-1 and TRBJ2-1; 8 bases align to TRBD2. The germline V gene has CDR1 MGHRA and CDR2 YSYEKL. The CDR3 is 14 amino acids. The V and J ends lost 2 bases and 8 bases, in that order; junction bases with no gene match: 5. CDR3 sequence: CASSQQRETDEQFF. In DNA form, the CDR3 reads TGCGCCAGCAGCCAACAGCGGGAGACCGATGAGCAGTTCTTC.

The gene calls are TRBV29-1 and TRBJ2-4; 7 positions match TRBD1. The CDR3 sequence is 19 residues long. The germline CDR1 and CDR2 sequences are SQVTM and ANQGSEA. Trimming cost V 6 bases and J 0 bases; bases outside gene matches: 20. CDR3 in DNA: TGCAGCGTACCCCCCGGGACAGAGCCCCCCATTTTAGCCAAAAACATTCAGTACTTC. This translates into CSVPPGTEPPILAKNIQYF.

The chain joins TRBV7-2 to TRBJ1-3; D is uncertain. The CDR3 covers 15 residues. The V gene lost 5 bases and the J gene lost 0 bases, with 11 bases spanning the gap. CDR1 and CDR2 (germline): SGHTA, FQGNSA. The CDR3 DNA reads as TGTGCCAGCAGCAGAGGGCCAAGCTCTGGAAACACCATATATTTT. Translation gives CASSRGPSSGNTIYF.

The V call is TRBV11-2, the J call TRBJ2-2; tentative D call: TRBD1 (6 bases). This CDR3 has 18 amino acids. The V gene lost 4 bases and the J gene lost 2 bases, with 20 bases spanning the gap. The germline CDR1 and CDR2 sequences are SGHAT and FQNNGV. The CDR3 reads CASSSPRQRTANTGELFF. CDR3 coding DNA: TGTGCCAGCAGCTCCCCTCGACAAAGGACAGCAAACACCGGGGAGCTGTTTTTT.

The chain is built from TRBV28 and TRBJ2-3; 9 positions match TRBD2. Trimming at V came to 6 bases and at J to 5 bases, leaving 6 bases not matched to a gene. The CDR3 has 14 residues. CDR1 MDHEN and CDR2 SYDVKM come from the germline V gene. Here the CDR3 reads CASRVAGAIDTQYF. CDR3 coding DNA: TGTGCCAGCAGGGTAGCGGGAGCCATAGATACGCAGTATTTT.

This chain links TRBV30 with TRBJ2-7, with 11 positions matching TRBD2. Germline V CDR1 and CDR2: GTSNPN, SVGIG (reference sequence). After removal of 0 bases from V and 3 bases from J, the junction contained 1 base not matched to a gene. The CDR3 spans 14 residues. The CDR3 loop is CAWSVLAGGYEQYF. The CDR3 DNA reads as TGTGCCTGGAGTGTTCTAGCGGGGGGCTACGAGCAGTACTTC.